This T cell receptor beta chain came from a study of CD8 T cells in Susac syndrome. A quantity of about 0.5 to 1 ug RNA underwent reverse transcription using random hexamers. The immunoSEQ assay covered 54 Vbeta and 13 Jbeta segments for CDR3. TCRdb called the immunoSEQ multiplex PCR reads again in MiXCR, with one record for every CDR3 protein. The sample lists under 85,000 distinct CDR3 sequences; about 94% were seen once. The CDR3 totals 14 residues. The V gene's germline CDR1 is LGHNA and CDR2 YNFKEQ. The V end was cut by 0 bases, the J end by 2 bases, with 7 bases between. The specimen sequenced was CD8+ T cells from PBMCs. The chain employs TRBV4-2 and TRBJ1-2, with a tentative D call TRBD1 (5 bases). The TCR sequence derives from a human donor with Susac syndrome. CDR3 bases: TGTGCCAGCAGCCAAGAGGGGGGGAACTATGGCTACACCTTC. Encoded protein: CASSQEGGNYGYTF.